The following is a T cell receptor beta chain sequence with its context. Its target is unknown. The data stem from a study of shared clonotypes between healthy human individuals. Looking at the study overall: Ranging from 18 to 49 in age, donors were two women and a few men. Study-wide points: A small donor pool kept down the genetic and exposure-history diversity that was represented. The sampled material consisted only of blood, and tissue repertoires are likely to differ. Across four donors, naive CD4 shared approximately 4.5%, naive CD8 around 3.5%, memory CD4 roughly 2.5%, memory CD8 0.4%.

Method: immunoSEQ multiplex PCR; TCRdb's copy keeps in-frame clones and lacks some. The sample yields around 600,000 clones, about 95% seen once. This CDR3 has 14 residues. With 1 base clipped from V and 4 bases from J, the junction kept 3 bases outside the gene matches. CDR1 SGHDT and CDR2 YYEEEE come from the germline V gene. Selected positively for CCR7 and CD45RO-negative, naive CD8 cells excluded terminally differentiated effector memory CD45RA+ cells. This sequence was found in a woman in her 30s in good health. The J gene is TRBJ2-7, the V gene TRBV5-6; 9 bases line up with TRBD1. The sequenced sample consisted of naive CD8+ T cells sorted from blood. CDR3 sequence: CASSLWDREYEQYF. The CDR3 coding sequence is TGTGCCAGCAGCTTGTGGGACAGGGAATACGAGCAGTACTTC.